Shown below are 17 T cell receptor beta chains from a single sample sequenced in a study of cytomegalovirus exposure and HLA in healthy donors. A multiplex PCR was run with 60 Vbeta primers and 13 Jbeta primers. The table came from immunoSEQ multiplex PCR; TCRdb's copy has only in-frame clones and leaves some out. The data show about 150,000 clones, with 65% to 90% seen just once and roughly 6.7% held by the top ten. The sample consisted of PBMCs. These receptors were taken from a man aged 50 to 59 in good health and CMV-seropositive.

The chain uses TRBV5-6 and TRBJ2-4; 9 bases match TRBD1. V lost 1 base to trimming and J lost 5 bases; unmatched junction nucleotides: 7. The CDR3 runs 16 residues. Germline V gene data show CDR1 as SGHDT and CDR2 as YYEEEE. The chain's CDR3 is CASSLRRDRAQNIQYF. CDR3 DNA sequence: TGTGCCAGCAGCTTGAGGAGGGACAGGGCTCAAAACATTCAGTACTTC. The entire variable domain, with the rest obtained from reference TRBV5-6 and TRBJ2-4, is as follows: DAGVTQSPTHLIKTRGQQVTLRCSPKSGHDTVSWYQQALGQGPQFIFQYYEEEERQRGNFPDRFSGHQFPNYSSELNVNALLLGDSALYLCASSLRRDRAQNIQYFGAGTRLSVL.

The rearrangement uses TRBV18 and TRBJ2-1, with a tentative D call TRBD1 (6 bases). Germline V gene lookup returns CDR1 KGHSH and CDR2 LQKENI. The CDR3 spans 15 residues. Trimming left V 2 bases short and J 4 bases short, with 12 bases between. The CDR3 protein is CASSPVTGFYNEQFF. CDR3 in DNA: TGTGCCAGCTCACCAGTGACAGGTTTTTACAATGAGCAGTTCTTC.

The chain carries TRBV7-3 and TRBJ2-2; 10 bases fit TRBD2. Germline assignment: CDR1 SGHTA and CDR2 FQGTGA. The CDR3 has 18 residues. The CDR3 loop reads CAPGPGPSGSRNTGELFF. The CDR3 coding sequence is TGTGCACCCGGTCCCGGGCCTAGCGGGAGTCGGAACACCGGGGAGCTGTTTTTT.

DNA for the CDR3: TGTGCCAGCAGCCAAGATTCGCCAGGGAATAGAGGAAACACCATATATTTT. The encoded protein is CASSQDSPGNRGNTIYF. This rearrangement joins TRBV4-2 to TRBJ1-3, with a weak D call TRBD1 (5 bases). V dropped 0 bases and J dropped 4 bases, with 16 bases sitting between them. This CDR3 comprises 17 residues. Germline loops: CDR1 LGHNA, CDR2 YNFKEQ.

The J gene is TRBJ2-5, the V gene TRBV6-5; 7 positions match TRBD2. V dropped 8 bases and J dropped 4; count of bases not matched to a gene: 10. Germline V gives CDR1 MNHEY, CDR2 SVGAGI. The CDR3 is made up of 14 amino acids. The CDR3 is CASQIRGVGETQYF. The CDR3 DNA is TGTGCCAGCCAGATTCGGGGGGTTGGAGAGACCCAGTACTTC.

The chain employs TRBV12-5 and TRBJ1-1; D may be TRBD1 (6 bases). V was cut by 2 bases and J by 11 bases, with 9 bases left in between. Germline V gives CDR1 LGHNT, CDR2 FRNRAP. The CDR3 totals 11 residues. The CDR3 here is CASGLTGLAFF. The CDR3 bases are TGTGCTAGTGGTTTGACAGGGCTTGCTTTCTTT.

This clone was picked up a small number of times. The chain combines TRBV7-6 with TRBJ2-1, with a possible D match to TRBD2 (6 bases). This CDR3 has 14 amino acids. Trimming removed 8 bases at V and 4 bases at J, with 15 bases between. From germline, CDR1 is SGHVS and CDR2 FNYEAQ. Written as DNA, the CDR3 is TGTGCCAGCGGTGAACTAGCAGAGTACAATGAGCAGTTCTTC. Protein: CASGELAEYNEQFF.

The chain is built from TRBV5-1 and TRBJ2-1, with 9 bases lining up with TRBD1. Germline V gene data show CDR1 as SGHRS and CDR2 as YFSETQ. CDR3 length equals 15 residues. V trimming: 3 bases; J trimming: 6 bases; junction bases outside the gene matches: 7. CDR3 DNA sequence: TGCGCCAGCAGCTCTGTGGGACAGGGAAGCAATGAGCAGTTCTTC. Residues: CASSSVGQGSNEQFF.

This clone was detected only once. This chain uses TRBV5-1 with TRBJ2-7, with 10 bases matching TRBD2. Germline loops: CDR1 SGHRS, CDR2 YFSETQ. The ends lost 4 bases at V and 5 bases at J; junction bases unmatched: 6. The CDR3 totals 14 residues. CDR3 DNA: TGCGCCAGCAGCCCTCGGACTAGCGGCGACGAGCAGTACTTC. Translated, it gives CASSPRTSGDEQYF.

CDR3 protein: CASSGQGVSNQYF. CDR3 sequence (DNA): TGTGCCAGCAGTGGACAGGGAGTATCAAACCAGTACTTC. This chain connects TRBV6-1 to TRBJ2-5; TRBD1 matches 7 bases. The CDR3 runs 13 residues. The germline V gene encodes CDR1 MNHNS and CDR2 SASEGT. V lost 4 bases, J lost 10 bases, and 9 bases stayed unmatched.

The CDR3 protein is CSGGLIGGETQYF. CDR3 in DNA: TGCAGCGGTGGACTGATAGGGGGAGAGACCCAGTACTTC. The chain joins TRBV29-1 to TRBJ2-5; tentatively, D is TRBD1 (6 bases). Trimming took 7 bases from V and 4 from J, leaving 16 bases between them. This CDR3 spans 13 amino acids. The V gene's germline CDR1 is SQVTM and CDR2 ANQGSEA. Looking up the rest from reference TRBV29-1 and TRBJ2-5 gives the full variable domain: SAVISQKPSRDICQRGTSLTIQCQVDSQVTMMFWYRQQPGQSLTLIATANQGSEATYESGFVIDKFPISRPNLTFSTLTVSNMSPEDSSIYLCSGGLIGGETQYFGPGTRLLVL.

Here the CDR3 reads CASSSSTDEQYF. The CDR3 nucleotides read TGTGCCAGCAGCTCATCGACAGACGAGCAGTACTTC. V gene TRBV11-2 combines with J gene TRBJ2-5; TRBD1 might be the D (5 bases). The J call may be faulty, since TRBJ2-7 better matches the DNA end. Germline CDR1 and CDR2: SGHAT and FQNNGV. The CDR3 runs to 12 residues.

The chain is built from TRBV6-1 and TRBJ2-3; no clear D. Germline V lookup: CDR1 MNHNS, CDR2 SASEGT. This CDR3 is built from 13 residues. Trimming stripped 6 bases from V and 0 bases from J, with 7 bases between. The CDR3 reads CASSRDSTDTQYF. The CDR3 bases are TGTGCCAGCAGCCGAGATAGCACAGATACGCAGTATTTT.

The chain couples TRBV7-8 to TRBJ1-3; 10 nucleotides match TRBD1. Germline V CDR1 and CDR2: SGHVS, FQNEAQ. CDR3 size: 17 residues. Trimming cost V 5 bases and J 1 base; bases outside gene matches: 8. The CDR3, as DNA: TGTGCCAGCAGCCGTTCTGACAGGGGGCTTTCTGGAAACACCATATATTTT. Its translation is CASSRSDRGLSGNTIYF.

The rearrangement joins TRBV5-4 to TRBJ2-1; 11 positions match TRBD2. The CDR3 length is 17 residues. Germline CDR1 and CDR2: SGHNT and YYREEE (reference sequence). The J segment lost 7 bases and the V segment lost 0 bases, leaving 9 bases of the junction unmatched. The CDR3 is CASSLGGSGGASNEQFF. Here the CDR3 DNA reads TGTGCCAGCAGCTTGGGGGGTAGCGGGGGGGCCTCGAATGAGCAGTTCTTC. The full variable domain, completed using reference TRBV5-4 and TRBJ2-1, is ETGVTQSPTHLIKTRGQQVTLRCSSQSGHNTVSWYQQALGQGPQFIFQYYREEENGRGNFPPRFSGLQFPNYSSELNVNALELDDSALYLCASSLGGSGGASNEQFFGPGTRLTVL.

This clone was detected only a few times. The rearrangement uses TRBV6-4 and TRBJ1-4, with 8 bases lining up with TRBD1. V lost 10 bases and J lost 7; bases outside the gene matches: 8. The CDR3 totals 13 residues. Germline CDR1 reads MRHNA; CDR2 reads SNTAGT. CDR3 region: CATSDREGEKLFF. The DNA of the CDR3 is TGTGCCACCTCGGACAGGGAAGGTGAAAAACTGTTTTTT.

The V call is TRBV19, the J call TRBJ1-5; possibly TRBD1 for D (5 bases). Germline loops: CDR1 LNHDA, CDR2 SQIVND (reference sequence). The V gene lost 0 bases and the J gene lost 7 bases, with 13 bases spanning the gap. This CDR3 has 15 residues. The CDR3 sequence: CASSIEGHTGQPQHF. CDR3 DNA: TGTGCCAGTAGTATAGAAGGTCATACAGGACAGCCCCAGCATTTT.